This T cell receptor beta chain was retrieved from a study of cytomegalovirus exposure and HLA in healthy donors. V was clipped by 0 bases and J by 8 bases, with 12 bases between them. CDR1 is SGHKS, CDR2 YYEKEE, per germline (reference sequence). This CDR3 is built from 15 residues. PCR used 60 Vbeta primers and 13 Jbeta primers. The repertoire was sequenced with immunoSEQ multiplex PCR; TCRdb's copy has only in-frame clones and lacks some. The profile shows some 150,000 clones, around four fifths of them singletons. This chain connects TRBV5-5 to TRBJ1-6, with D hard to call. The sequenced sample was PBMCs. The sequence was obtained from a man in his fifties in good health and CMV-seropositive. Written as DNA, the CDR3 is TGTGCCAGCAGCTTGGATCCAGGAAGAGATTCACCCCTCCACTTT. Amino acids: CASSLDPGRDSPLHF.